This TCR beta chain was recorded in a study of neurological immune-mediated disorders. As to time point: technical triplicate 2. Synthesis of cDNA was performed by 5'RACE using 10-nucleotide random UMIs. TCRdb reanalysed the 5' RACE reads using MiXCR and keeps one entry per CDR3 protein. This table has under 70,000 distinct CDR3 sequences, about 24% appearing once. Per the germline V gene, CDR1 is SGDLS and CDR2 is YYNGEE. With V trimmed by 4 bases and J by 5 bases, 6 bases remained unmatched. The length of the CDR3 is 15 residues. This clonotype was recorded many times. The receptor was derived from a man between 60 and 75 years old with HTLV-1-associated myelopathy (HAM/TSP). V and J are TRBV9 and TRBJ2-1; 10 nucleotides match TRBD2. The sequencing sample was made of PBMCs. CDR3 in DNA: TGTGCCAGCAGCCCGGGACTAGCGCCAAACAATGAGCAGTTCTTC. Its translation: CASSPGLAPNNEQFF.